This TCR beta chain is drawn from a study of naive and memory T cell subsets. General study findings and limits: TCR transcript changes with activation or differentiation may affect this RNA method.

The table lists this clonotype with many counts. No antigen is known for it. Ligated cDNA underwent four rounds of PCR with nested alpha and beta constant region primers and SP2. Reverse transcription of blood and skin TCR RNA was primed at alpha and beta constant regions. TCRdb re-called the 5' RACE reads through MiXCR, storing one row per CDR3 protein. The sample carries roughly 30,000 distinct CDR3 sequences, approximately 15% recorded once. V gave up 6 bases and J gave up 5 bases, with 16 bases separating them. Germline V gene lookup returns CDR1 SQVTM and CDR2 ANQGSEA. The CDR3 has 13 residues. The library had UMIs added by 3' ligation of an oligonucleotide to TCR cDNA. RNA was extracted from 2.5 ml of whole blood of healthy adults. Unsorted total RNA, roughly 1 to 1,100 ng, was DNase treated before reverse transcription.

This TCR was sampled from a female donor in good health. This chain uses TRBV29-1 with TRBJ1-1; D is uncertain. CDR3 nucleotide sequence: TGCAGCGTCAAGGTAAAACAGTCAACTGAAGCTTTCTTT. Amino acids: CSVKVKQSTEAFF.